This TCR beta chain was recorded in a study of blood T cell repertoires in COVID-19. Study-level background: Sources were T cells, B-cell-depleted T cells, or PBMCs; the material itself was cDNA or gDNA.

The length of the CDR3 is 15 residues. Losses at the gene ends were 5 bases for V and 5 bases for J; bases not matched to a gene: 10. Per germline, CDR1 MDHEN and CDR2 SYDVKM. How the authors handled the data: Estimation of nucleated cell counts relied on the amplification of reference gene primers. Data came from immunoSEQ multiplex PCR; TCRdb stores just in-frame clones and leaves some out. The D gene and trimming were derived from the DNA, and the V and J assignments and clone size from that table. Counted here are about 140,000 clones, under 90% occurring once; the ten biggest clones make up more than 8%.

The chain links TRBV28 to TRBJ2-7; TRBD2 aligns across 9 bases. This receptor was identified in a human donor in a cohort sampled during active COVID-19. Specimen: peripheral blood. Here the CDR3 reads CASSLTASGIHEQYF. CDR3 nucleotides: TGTGCCAGCAGTCTTACGGCTAGCGGGATCCACGAGCAGTACTTC. The full variable domain, in which reference TRBV28 and TRBJ2-7 provide the parts outside the CDR3, is DVKVTQSSRYLVKRTGEKVFLECVQDMDHENMFWYRQDPGLGLRLIYFSYDVKMKEKGDIPEGYSVSREKKERFSLILESASTNQTSMYLCASSLTASGIHEQYFGPGTRLTVT.